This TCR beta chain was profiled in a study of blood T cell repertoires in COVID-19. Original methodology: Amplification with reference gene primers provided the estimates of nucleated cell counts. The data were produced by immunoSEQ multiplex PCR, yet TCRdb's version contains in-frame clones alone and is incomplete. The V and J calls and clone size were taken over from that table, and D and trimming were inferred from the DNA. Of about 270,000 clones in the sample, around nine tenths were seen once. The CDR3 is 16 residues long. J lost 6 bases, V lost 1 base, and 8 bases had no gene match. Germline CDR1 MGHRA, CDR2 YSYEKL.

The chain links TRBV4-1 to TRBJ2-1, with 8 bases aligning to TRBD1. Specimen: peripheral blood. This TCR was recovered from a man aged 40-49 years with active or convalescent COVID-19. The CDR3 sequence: CASSQGEGQVLNEQFF. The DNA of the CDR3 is TGCGCCAGCAGCCAAGGAGAGGGACAGGTCCTCAATGAGCAGTTCTTC.